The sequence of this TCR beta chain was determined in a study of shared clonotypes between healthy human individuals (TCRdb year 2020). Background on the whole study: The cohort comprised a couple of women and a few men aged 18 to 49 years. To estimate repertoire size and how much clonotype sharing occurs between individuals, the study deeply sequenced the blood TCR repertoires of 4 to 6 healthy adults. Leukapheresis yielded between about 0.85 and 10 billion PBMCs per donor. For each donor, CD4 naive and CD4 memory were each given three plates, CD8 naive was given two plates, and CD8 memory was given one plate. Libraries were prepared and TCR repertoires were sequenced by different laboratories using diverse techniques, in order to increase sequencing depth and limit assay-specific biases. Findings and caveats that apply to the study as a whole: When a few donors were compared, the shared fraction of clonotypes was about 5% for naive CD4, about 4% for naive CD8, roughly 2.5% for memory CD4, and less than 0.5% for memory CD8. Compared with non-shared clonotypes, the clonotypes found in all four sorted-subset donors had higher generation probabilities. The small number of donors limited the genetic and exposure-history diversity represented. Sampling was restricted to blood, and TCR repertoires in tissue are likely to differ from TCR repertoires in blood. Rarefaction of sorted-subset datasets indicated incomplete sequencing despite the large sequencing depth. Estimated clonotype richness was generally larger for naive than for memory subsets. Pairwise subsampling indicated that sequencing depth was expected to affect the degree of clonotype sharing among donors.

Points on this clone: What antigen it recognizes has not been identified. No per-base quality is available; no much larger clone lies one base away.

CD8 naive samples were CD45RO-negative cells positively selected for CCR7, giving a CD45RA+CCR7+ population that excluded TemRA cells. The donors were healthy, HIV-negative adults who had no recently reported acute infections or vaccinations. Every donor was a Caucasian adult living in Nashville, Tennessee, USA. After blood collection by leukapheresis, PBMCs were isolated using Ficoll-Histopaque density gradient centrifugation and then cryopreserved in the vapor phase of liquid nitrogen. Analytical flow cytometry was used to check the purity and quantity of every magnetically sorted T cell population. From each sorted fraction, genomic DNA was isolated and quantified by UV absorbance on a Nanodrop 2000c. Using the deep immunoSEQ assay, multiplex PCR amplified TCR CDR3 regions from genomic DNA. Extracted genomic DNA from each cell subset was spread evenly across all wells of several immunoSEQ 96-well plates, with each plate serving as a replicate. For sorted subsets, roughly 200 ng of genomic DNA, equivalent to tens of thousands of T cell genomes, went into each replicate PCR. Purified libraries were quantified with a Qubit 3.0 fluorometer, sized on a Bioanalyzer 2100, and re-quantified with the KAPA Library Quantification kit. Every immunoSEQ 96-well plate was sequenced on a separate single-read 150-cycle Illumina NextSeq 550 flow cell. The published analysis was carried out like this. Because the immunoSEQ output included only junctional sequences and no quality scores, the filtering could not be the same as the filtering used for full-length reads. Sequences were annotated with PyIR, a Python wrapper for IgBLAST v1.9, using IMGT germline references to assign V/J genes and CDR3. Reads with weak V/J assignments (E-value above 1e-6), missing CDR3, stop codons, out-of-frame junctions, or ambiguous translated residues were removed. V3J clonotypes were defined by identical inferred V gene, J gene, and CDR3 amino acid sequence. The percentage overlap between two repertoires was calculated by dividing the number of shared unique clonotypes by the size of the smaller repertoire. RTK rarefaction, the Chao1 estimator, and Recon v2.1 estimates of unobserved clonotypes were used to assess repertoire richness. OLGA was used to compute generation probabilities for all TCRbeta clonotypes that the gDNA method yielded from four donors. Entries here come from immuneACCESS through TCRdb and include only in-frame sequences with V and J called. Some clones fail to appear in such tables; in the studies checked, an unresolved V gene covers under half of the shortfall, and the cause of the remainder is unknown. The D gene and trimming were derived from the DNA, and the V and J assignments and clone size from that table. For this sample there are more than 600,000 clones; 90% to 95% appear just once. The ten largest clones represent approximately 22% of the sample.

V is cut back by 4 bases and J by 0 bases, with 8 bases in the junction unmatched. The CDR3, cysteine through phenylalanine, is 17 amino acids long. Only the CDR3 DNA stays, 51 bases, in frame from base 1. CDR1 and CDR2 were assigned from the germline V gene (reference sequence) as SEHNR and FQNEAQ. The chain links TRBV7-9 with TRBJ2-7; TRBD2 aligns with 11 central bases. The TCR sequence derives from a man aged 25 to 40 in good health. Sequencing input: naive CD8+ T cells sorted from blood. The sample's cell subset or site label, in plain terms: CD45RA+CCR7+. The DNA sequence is TGTGCCAGCAGCTCTCCACTAGCGGGAGACCGCTCCTACGAGCAGTACTTC. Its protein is CASSSPLAGDRSYEQYF.